The 2 T cell receptor beta chains below were found in one sample sequenced in a study of T-cell memory formation after mild COVID-19 (dated by TCRdb to the early 2020s). The library relied on 5' RACE. Sequencing was performed on an Illumina NovaSeq 6000. TCRdb applied fastp at Q25 and MiXCR to the public reads, then kept only in-frame beta chains. Records with the same CDR3 protein are collapsed into one entry carrying the most frequent genes and DNA. The sample table holds about 560,000 distinct CDR3 sequences, of which roughly a fifth were seen once. Around 7.7% of the sample belongs to the ten largest clones. Material for sequencing was PBMCs or a T cell subset sorted from them (not recorded which). These receptors originate from an adult woman who had mild COVID-19 (a few samples of this study predate the infection). The sample titles of this study are shuffled in the database, so cell type and time point are left out; the donor was told from shared clones.

The rearrangement links TRBV29-1 to TRBJ2-5; 10 bases map to TRBD2. Germline V lookup: CDR1 SQVTM, CDR2 ANQGSEA. This CDR3 is built from 16 residues. V lost 6 bases and J lost 5; bases outside the gene matches: 15. CDR3 nucleotides: TGCAGCGTCACTCCAGCGGGGGGGCTACGTACGGAGACCCAGTACTTC. Protein product: CSVTPAGGLRTETQYF.

This clonotype was observed a handful of times. The gene calls are TRBV12-3 or TRBV12-4 and TRBJ2-1; tentative D call: TRBD1 (6 bases). Trimming removed 6 bases at V and 8 bases at J, with 23 bases between. This CDR3 spans 16 amino acids. CDR3 in amino acids: CASSPQVGQLPHEQFF. CDR3 nucleotide sequence: TGTGCCAGCAGCCCCCAGGTGGGACAACTCCCCCATGAGCAGTTCTTC.